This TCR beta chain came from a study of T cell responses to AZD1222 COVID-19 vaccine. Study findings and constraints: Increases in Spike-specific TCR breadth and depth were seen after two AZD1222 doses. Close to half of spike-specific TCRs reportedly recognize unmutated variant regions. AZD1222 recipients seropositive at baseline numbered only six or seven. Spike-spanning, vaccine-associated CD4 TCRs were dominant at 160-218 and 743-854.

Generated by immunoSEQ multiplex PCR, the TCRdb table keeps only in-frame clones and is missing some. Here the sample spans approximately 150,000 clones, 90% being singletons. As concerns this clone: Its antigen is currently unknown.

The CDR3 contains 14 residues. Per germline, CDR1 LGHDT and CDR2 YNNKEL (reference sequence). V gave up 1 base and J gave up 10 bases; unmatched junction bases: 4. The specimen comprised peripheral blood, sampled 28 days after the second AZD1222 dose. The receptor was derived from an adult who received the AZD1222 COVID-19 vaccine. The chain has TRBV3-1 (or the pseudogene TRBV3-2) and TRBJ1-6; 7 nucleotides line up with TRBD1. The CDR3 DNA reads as TGTGCCAGCAGCCAAGTGCAGGGGGAATCACCCCTCCACTTT. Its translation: CASSQVQGESPLHF.